Listed below are T cell receptor beta chains from one sample, sequenced in a study of blood T cells in healthy people across ages. TCRdb independently ran MiXCR on the 5' RACE reads; one entry per CDR3 protein. The table lists approximately 580,000 distinct CDR3 sequences, around 24% of them singletons. These sequences were also reported in another study, on T cells of mothers and their children.

The sequenced material came from blood. The source is a boy between 10 and 17 years old in good health. Both conserved end residues are part of each CDR3. Each record gives: CDR3 protein, CDR3 DNA, V gene, CDR3 length, clone size, D gene, J gene. The D gene is left open where the match is weak. Not all rows give a size; the values are once, few, many and, for expanded clones, a class.

CDR3aa: CASSYSPWQESYGYTF
CDR3nt: TGTGCCAGCAGTTACTCCCCGTGGCAGGAATCCTATGGCTACACCTTC
v_gene: TRBV6-5
len: 16
abundance: -
d_gene: -
j_gene: TRBJ1-2

CDR3aa: CASSPSGDYKEQFF
CDR3nt: TGTGCCAGCAGCCCATCGGGGGATTACAAGGAGCAGTTCTTC
v_gene: TRBV9
len: 14
abundance: -
d_gene: -
j_gene: TRBJ2-1

CDR3aa: CASSQASSGVETQYF
CDR3nt: TGTGCCAGCAGCCAAGCTTCTAGCGGGGTTGAGACCCAGTACTTC
v_gene: TRBV3-1
len: 15
abundance: few
d_gene: TRBD2
j_gene: TRBJ2-5

CDR3aa: CASSQRFFRDRVYEQYF
CDR3nt: TGCGCCAGCAGCCAACGATTTTTCAGGGACAGAGTCTACGAGCAGTACTTC
v_gene: TRBV4-3
len: 17
abundance: -
d_gene: TRBD1
j_gene: TRBJ2-7

CDR3aa: CSVVDRRRSDEKLFF
CDR3nt: TGCAGCGTTGTTGACCGGCGAAGGTCAGATGAAAAACTGTTTTTT
v_gene: TRBV29-1
len: 15
abundance: few
d_gene: -
j_gene: TRBJ1-4

CDR3aa: CSARAAGGTGELFF
CDR3nt: TGCAGTGCTAGAGCAGCAGGGGGGACCGGGGAGCTGTTTTTT
v_gene: TRBV20-1
len: 14
abundance: few
d_gene: -
j_gene: TRBJ2-2

CDR3aa: CASRLVPGQGNIQYF
CDR3nt: TGTGCCAGCAGATTAGTCCCGGGACAGGGAAACATTCAGTACTTC
v_gene: TRBV6-1
len: 15
abundance: -
d_gene: TRBD1
j_gene: TRBJ2-4

CDR3aa: CASSLQGATEAFF
CDR3nt: TGTGCCAGCAGCCTCCAGGGGGCCACTGAAGCTTTCTTT
v_gene: TRBV2
len: 13
abundance: many
d_gene: TRBD1
j_gene: TRBJ1-1

CDR3aa: CASSGHDRGAAGTGELFF
CDR3nt: TGTGCCAGCAGTGGTCATGATCGTGGGGCTGCGGGCACCGGGGAGCTGTTTTTT
v_gene: TRBV25-1
len: 18
abundance: -
d_gene: -
j_gene: TRBJ2-2

CDR3aa: CASSQEAATSYEQYF
CDR3nt: TGCGCCAGCAGCCAAGAGGCTGCTACGTCCTACGAGCAGTACTTC
v_gene: TRBV4-3
len: 15
abundance: few
d_gene: -
j_gene: TRBJ2-7

CDR3aa: CASSADGGTDLYGYTF
CDR3nt: TGTGCCAGCAGCGCAGATGGCGGGACGGATCTCTATGGCTACACCTTC
v_gene: TRBV9
len: 16
abundance: few
d_gene: -
j_gene: TRBJ1-2

CDR3aa: CASSHTSGHYEQYF
CDR3nt: TGTGCCAGCAGCCACACTAGCGGACACTACGAGCAGTACTTC
v_gene: TRBV13
len: 14
abundance: few
d_gene: TRBD2
j_gene: TRBJ2-7

CDR3aa: CASSSGGGHEQYF
CDR3nt: TGCGCCAGCAGCTCCGGAGGAGGCCACGAGCAGTACTTC
v_gene: TRBV5-1
len: 13
abundance: -
d_gene: -
j_gene: TRBJ2-7

CDR3aa: CSASAPGGVREAQYF
CDR3nt: TGCAGTGCTAGTGCTCCGGGTGGGGTGCGAGAGGCCCAGTACTTC
v_gene: TRBV20-1
len: 15
abundance: -
d_gene: -
j_gene: TRBJ2-5

CDR3aa: CASSMGTSGDITDTQYF
CDR3nt: TGTGCCAGCAGTATGGGGACTAGCGGGGATATCACAGATACGCAGTATTTT
v_gene: TRBV12-3/TRBV12-4
len: 17
abundance: once
d_gene: TRBD2
j_gene: TRBJ2-3

CDR3aa: CSARDPDGTALHF
CDR3nt: TGCAGTGCTAGAGATCCCGACGGGACAGCCCTCCACTTT
v_gene: TRBV20-1
len: 13
abundance: -
d_gene: TRBD1
j_gene: TRBJ1-6

CDR3aa: CASSLPQGTGKETQYF
CDR3nt: TGCGCCAGCAGTTTACCTCAGGGGACAGGGAAAGAGACCCAGTACTTC
v_gene: TRBV5-1
len: 16
abundance: few
d_gene: TRBD1
j_gene: TRBJ2-5

CDR3aa: CAISDSSGPYNEQFF
CDR3nt: TGTGCCATCAGTGACTCGTCGGGGCCCTACAATGAGCAGTTCTTC
v_gene: TRBV10-3
len: 15
abundance: -
d_gene: -
j_gene: TRBJ2-1

CDR3aa: CAWSVGEYYEQYF
CDR3nt: TGTGCCTGGAGTGTAGGAGAATACTACGAGCAGTACTTC
v_gene: TRBV30
len: 13
abundance: few
d_gene: -
j_gene: TRBJ2-7

CDR3aa: CASTSPGGELFF
CDR3nt: TGTGCCAGCACCTCCCCAGGCGGGGAGCTGTTTTTT
v_gene: TRBV12-3/TRBV12-4
len: 12
abundance: -
d_gene: -
j_gene: TRBJ2-2

CDR3aa: CASSLLAGGVGYEQYF
CDR3nt: TGTGCCAGCAGTTTATTAGCCGGGGGTGTGGGCTACGAGCAGTACTTC
v_gene: TRBV27
len: 16
abundance: -
d_gene: -
j_gene: TRBJ2-7

CDR3aa: CASSPGLAGTYTDTQYF
CDR3nt: TGTGCCAGCAGTCCCGGACTAGCGGGGACCTACACAGATACGCAGTATTTT
v_gene: TRBV6-7
len: 17
abundance: -
d_gene: TRBD2
j_gene: TRBJ2-3

CDR3aa: CASSSTIPSDEQFF
CDR3nt: TGTGCCAGCAGTTCCACCATTCCTAGCGATGAGCAGTTCTTC
v_gene: TRBV6-2/TRBV6-3
len: 14
abundance: -
d_gene: -
j_gene: TRBJ2-1

CDR3aa: CSALGTSNSNYGYTF
CDR3nt: TGCAGTGCCCTGGGTACCTCCAATTCTAACTATGGCTACACCTTC
v_gene: TRBV20-1
len: 15
abundance: -
d_gene: -
j_gene: TRBJ1-2

CDR3aa: CASSSGRRSEAFF
CDR3nt: TGTGCCAGCAGCTCAGGTCGAAGGTCTGAAGCTTTCTTT
v_gene: TRBV7-2
len: 13
abundance: few
d_gene: -
j_gene: TRBJ1-1

CDR3aa: CASVFDWEAFF
CDR3nt: TGTGCCAGCGTGTTTGATTGGGAAGCTTTCTTT
v_gene: TRBV6-1
len: 11
abundance: -
d_gene: -
j_gene: TRBJ1-1

CDR3aa: CASSRRAGDTEAFF
CDR3nt: TGTGCCAGCAGTAGGCGGGCGGGGGACACTGAAGCTTTCTTT
v_gene: TRBV12-3/TRBV12-4
len: 14
abundance: -
d_gene: -
j_gene: TRBJ1-1

CDR3aa: CAISDSGLPVGYGYTF
CDR3nt: TGTGCCATCAGTGATTCGGGACTGCCCGTTGGTTATGGCTACACCTTC
v_gene: TRBV10-3
len: 16
abundance: -
d_gene: -
j_gene: TRBJ1-2

CDR3aa: CASSPAGGVAKNIQYF
CDR3nt: TGTGCCAGCAGCCCCGCCGGTGGGGTAGCCAAAAACATTCAGTACTTC
v_gene: TRBV4-2
len: 16
abundance: many
d_gene: -
j_gene: TRBJ2-4

CDR3aa: CSAPGLSFSYNEQFF
CDR3nt: TGCAGTGCTCCGGGACTCTCCTTCTCCTACAATGAGCAGTTCTTC
v_gene: TRBV20-1
len: 15
abundance: many
d_gene: -
j_gene: TRBJ2-1

CDR3aa: CASRASPNTEAFF
CDR3nt: TGTGCCAGCAGAGCGAGCCCGAACACTGAAGCTTTCTTT
v_gene: TRBV6-6
len: 13
abundance: -
d_gene: -
j_gene: TRBJ1-1

CDR3aa: CSVGGPGGPQETQYF
CDR3nt: TGCAGCGTTGGAGGGCCCGGAGGCCCCCAAGAGACCCAGTACTTC
v_gene: TRBV29-1
len: 15
abundance: few
d_gene: -
j_gene: TRBJ2-5

CDR3aa: CASSYSTGQGEQFF
CDR3nt: TGTGCCAGCAGTTACTCTACGGGCCAGGGTGAGCAGTTCTTC
v_gene: TRBV6-5
len: 14
abundance: -
d_gene: -
j_gene: TRBJ2-1

CDR3aa: CASSLGLGEVWDTDTQYF
CDR3nt: TGTGCCAGCAGCTTAGGTTTGGGTGAGGTTTGGGACACAGATACGCAGTATTTT
v_gene: TRBV7-2
len: 18
abundance: few
d_gene: -
j_gene: TRBJ2-3

CDR3aa: CASSLIAGGVDTQYF
CDR3nt: TGTGCCAGCAGCTTAATAGCGGGAGGAGTAGATACGCAGTATTTT
v_gene: TRBV7-3
len: 15
abundance: -
d_gene: TRBD2
j_gene: TRBJ2-3

CDR3aa: CAWVVSAGLGITEAFF
CDR3nt: TGTGCCTGGGTCGTTTCGGCAGGGCTTGGAATAACTGAAGCTTTCTTT
v_gene: TRBV30
len: 16
abundance: -
d_gene: -
j_gene: TRBJ1-1

CDR3aa: CASSLADPADTEAFF
CDR3nt: TGCGCCAGCAGCTTGGCAGATCCGGCGGACACTGAAGCTTTCTTT
v_gene: TRBV5-1
len: 15
abundance: -
d_gene: -
j_gene: TRBJ1-1

CDR3aa: CASSLSTSGMETQYF
CDR3nt: TGTGCCAGCAGTTTAAGTACTAGCGGTATGGAGACCCAGTACTTC
v_gene: TRBV27
len: 15
abundance: -
d_gene: TRBD2
j_gene: TRBJ2-5

CDR3aa: CASMRQTERETQYF
CDR3nt: TGCGCCAGCATGCGGCAGACGGAGAGAGAGACCCAGTACTTC
v_gene: TRBV5-1
len: 14
abundance: -
d_gene: -
j_gene: TRBJ2-5

CDR3aa: CASSLGVFGTGNTVYF
CDR3nt: -
v_gene: TRBV7-2
len: 16
abundance: few
d_gene: -
j_gene: TRBJ1-3

CDR3aa: CSARMGGSGTDTQYF
CDR3nt: TGCAGTGCTAGAATGGGTGGTAGCGGCACAGATACGCAGTATTTT
v_gene: TRBV20-1
len: 15
abundance: few
d_gene: -
j_gene: TRBJ2-3

CDR3aa: CASSQVRTSGFGEETQYF
CDR3nt: TGTGCCAGCAGCCAAGTAAGGACTAGCGGTTTTGGGGAAGAGACCCAGTACTTC
v_gene: TRBV3-1
len: 18
abundance: -
d_gene: TRBD2
j_gene: TRBJ2-5

CDR3aa: CATSGGASYNEQFF
CDR3nt: TGTGCCACCAGCGGCGGGGCCTCCTACAATGAGCAGTTCTTC
v_gene: TRBV15
len: 14
abundance: once
d_gene: -
j_gene: TRBJ2-1

CDR3aa: CASSSVRDPLHF
CDR3nt: TGTGCCAGCAGTTCAGTCCGGGACCCCCTCCACTTT
v_gene: TRBV28
len: 12
abundance: -
d_gene: -
j_gene: TRBJ1-6

CDR3aa: CASSLLTGADYEQYF
CDR3nt: TGTGCCAGCAGCCTACTGACAGGGGCGGACTACGAGCAGTACTTC
v_gene: TRBV27
len: 15
abundance: -
d_gene: TRBD1
j_gene: TRBJ2-7

CDR3aa: CASSLRRGGPSYEQYF
CDR3nt: TGTGCCAGCAGCTTACGAAGGGGGGGGCCCTCCTACGAGCAGTACTTC
v_gene: TRBV7-2
len: 16
abundance: -
d_gene: -
j_gene: TRBJ2-7

CDR3aa: CASSPIKGAQNIQYF
CDR3nt: TGTGCCAGCAGTCCCATTAAGGGGGCCCAAAACATTCAGTACTTC
v_gene: TRBV27
len: 15
abundance: -
d_gene: TRBD1
j_gene: TRBJ2-4

CDR3aa: CASSFSLIGNSEQYF
CDR3nt: TGTGCCAGCAGCTTCAGTCTGATTGGTAACAGCGAGCAGTACTTC
v_gene: TRBV11-2
len: 15
abundance: -
d_gene: -
j_gene: TRBJ2-7

CDR3aa: CASSSGTSFSTYEQYF
CDR3nt: TGTGCCAGCAGTTCCGGGACTTCCTTCTCTACCTACGAGCAGTACTTC
v_gene: TRBV7-9
len: 16
abundance: -
d_gene: -
j_gene: TRBJ2-7

CDR3aa: CASSSGLAFNEQFF
CDR3nt: TGTGCCAGCAGTTCGGGACTAGCCTTCAATGAGCAGTTCTTC
v_gene: TRBV27
len: 14
abundance: -
d_gene: TRBD2
j_gene: TRBJ2-1

CDR3aa: CAISATSRGVIEETQYF
CDR3nt: TGTGCCATCAGTGCGACTAGCAGGGGGGTAATTGAAGAGACCCAGTACTTC
v_gene: TRBV10-3
len: 17
abundance: few
d_gene: -
j_gene: TRBJ2-5

CDR3aa: CASSQSRGSGETQYF
CDR3nt: TGTGCCAGCAGCCAATCTCGCGGGAGTGGAGAGACCCAGTACTTC
v_gene: TRBV4-2
len: 15
abundance: few
d_gene: TRBD2
j_gene: TRBJ2-5

CDR3aa: CSARGDRDGYTF
CDR3nt: TGCAGTGCTAGGGGGGACAGGGATGGCTACACCTTC
v_gene: TRBV20-1
len: 12
abundance: -
d_gene: TRBD1
j_gene: TRBJ1-2

CDR3aa: CASSEGKDSLRTDTQYF
CDR3nt: TGTGCCAGCAGCGAAGGGAAGGACTCCCTCCGCACAGATACGCAGTATTTT
v_gene: TRBV5-6
len: 17
abundance: -
d_gene: -
j_gene: TRBJ2-3

CDR3aa: CASSLGWERGTRTHQETQYF
CDR3nt: TGTGCCAGCAGTTTAGGTTGGGAGCGGGGGACGCGAACCCACCAAGAGACCCAGTACTTC
v_gene: TRBV12-3/TRBV12-4
len: 20
abundance: few
d_gene: TRBD2
j_gene: TRBJ2-5

CDR3aa: CASSQARQGSYEQYF
CDR3nt: TGTGCCAGCAGCCAAGCAAGACAGGGCTCCTACGAGCAGTACTTC
v_gene: TRBV3-1
len: 15
abundance: few
d_gene: TRBD1
j_gene: TRBJ2-7

CDR3aa: CATNAPGTDDTLKNIQYF
CDR3nt: TGTGCCACCAACGCGCCAGGGACGGACGATACACTCAAAAACATTCAGTACTTC
v_gene: TRBV2
len: 18
abundance: -
d_gene: -
j_gene: TRBJ2-4

CDR3aa: CASSLSEQSSYNSPLHF
CDR3nt: TGTGCCAGCAGTTTATCGGAGCAGAGCTCCTATAATTCACCCCTCCACTTT
v_gene: TRBV27
len: 17
abundance: few
d_gene: -
j_gene: TRBJ1-6

CDR3aa: CASSQAGIETQYF
CDR3nt: TGCGCCAGCAGCCAGGCGGGCATAGAGACCCAGTACTTC
v_gene: TRBV4-1
len: 13
abundance: -
d_gene: -
j_gene: TRBJ2-5

CDR3aa: CSVEGQYYGYTF
CDR3nt: TGCAGCGTTGAAGGGCAGTACTATGGCTACACCTTC
v_gene: TRBV29-1
len: 12
abundance: -
d_gene: -
j_gene: TRBJ1-2